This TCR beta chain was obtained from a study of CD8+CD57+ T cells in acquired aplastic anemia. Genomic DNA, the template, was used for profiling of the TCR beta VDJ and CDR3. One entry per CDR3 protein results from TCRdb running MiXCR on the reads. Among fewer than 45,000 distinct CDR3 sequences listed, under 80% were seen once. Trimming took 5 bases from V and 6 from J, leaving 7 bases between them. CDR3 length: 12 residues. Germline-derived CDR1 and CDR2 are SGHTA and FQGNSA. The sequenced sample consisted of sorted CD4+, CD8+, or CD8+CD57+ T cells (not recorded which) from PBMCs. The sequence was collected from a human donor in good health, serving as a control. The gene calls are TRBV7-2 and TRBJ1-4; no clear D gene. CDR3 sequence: CASSRTHEKLFF. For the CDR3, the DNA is TGTGCCAGCAGCCGAACCCATGAAAAACTGTTTTTT.